Here is one T cell receptor (beta chain) with its context. The antigen is undetermined. Germline CDR1 is KGHDR and CDR2 is SFDVKD. J lost 3 bases, V lost 8 bases, and 10 bases had no gene match. CDR3 length: 15 residues. This sample was taken from a study of T-cell memory formation after mild COVID-19. TCRdb processed the 5' RACE reads anew with MiXCR; each CDR3 protein has one entry. Of 350,000 to 500,000 distinct CDR3 sequences listed, approximately 20% are singletons. Study-level findings and limits: In pre-infection memory, a portion of responding clones appeared, which suggested that cross-reactive memory joined.

The receptor comes from an adult woman who had mild COVID-19 (a few samples of this study predate the infection). Cell type and time point are not known. The chain has TRBV24-1 and TRBJ1-1; 8 bases are shared with TRBD1. The material sequenced was PBMCs or a T cell subset sorted from them (not recorded which). CDR3 DNA: TGTGCCACCAAAGCAGGGGGCGCGGGGGACACTGAAGCTTTCTTT. Encoded protein: CATKAGGAGDTEAFF.